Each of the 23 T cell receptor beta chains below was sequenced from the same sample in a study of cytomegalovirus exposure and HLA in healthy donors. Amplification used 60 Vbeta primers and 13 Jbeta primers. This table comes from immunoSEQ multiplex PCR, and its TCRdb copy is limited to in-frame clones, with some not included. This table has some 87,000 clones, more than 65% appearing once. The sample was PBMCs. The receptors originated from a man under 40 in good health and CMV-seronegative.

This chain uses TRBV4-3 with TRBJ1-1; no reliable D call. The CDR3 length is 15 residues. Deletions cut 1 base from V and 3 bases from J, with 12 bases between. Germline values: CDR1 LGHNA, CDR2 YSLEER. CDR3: CASSQGAKIDTEAFF. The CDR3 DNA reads TGCGCCAGCAGCCAAGGGGCAAAGATAGACACTGAAGCTTTCTTT.

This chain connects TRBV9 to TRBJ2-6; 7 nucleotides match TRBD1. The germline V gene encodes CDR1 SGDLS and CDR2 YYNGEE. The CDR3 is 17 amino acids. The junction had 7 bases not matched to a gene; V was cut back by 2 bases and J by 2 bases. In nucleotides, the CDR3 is TGTGCCAGCAGCGTCGCAGACAGGGCGCCTGGGGCCAACGTCCTGACTTTC. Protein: CASSVADRAPGANVLTF.

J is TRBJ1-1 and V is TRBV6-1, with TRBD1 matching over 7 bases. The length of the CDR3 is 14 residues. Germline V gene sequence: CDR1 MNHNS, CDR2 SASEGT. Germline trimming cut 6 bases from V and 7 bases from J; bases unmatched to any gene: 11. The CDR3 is CASRYGTVRGEAFF. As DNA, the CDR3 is TGTGCCAGCAGGTACGGGACAGTTCGGGGTGAAGCTTTCTTT.

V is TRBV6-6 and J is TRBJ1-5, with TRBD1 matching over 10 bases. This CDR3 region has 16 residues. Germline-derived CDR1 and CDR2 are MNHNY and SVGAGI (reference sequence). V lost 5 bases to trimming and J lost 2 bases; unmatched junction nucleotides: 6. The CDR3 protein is CASSKRTGGRNQPQHF. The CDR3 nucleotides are TGTGCCAGCAGTAAAAGGACAGGGGGACGCAATCAGCCCCAGCATTTT.

CDR3 coding DNA: TGTGCCAGCAGCGTAGCGGGAAGCACTGAAGCTTTCTTT. Encoded protein: CASSVAGSTEAFF. The chain recombines TRBV9 with TRBJ1-1, with no clear D. From germline, CDR1 is SGDLS and CDR2 YYNGEE. Trimming left V 0 bases short and J 4 bases short, with 7 bases between. The CDR3 length is 13 residues.

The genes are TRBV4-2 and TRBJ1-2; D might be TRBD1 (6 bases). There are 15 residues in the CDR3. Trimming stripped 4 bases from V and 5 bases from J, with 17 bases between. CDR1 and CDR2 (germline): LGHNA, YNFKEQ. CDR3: CASSPRAGGEYGYTF. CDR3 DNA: TGTGCCAGCAGCCCGAGAGCGGGGGGCGAGTATGGCTACACCTTC.

CDR3 in amino acids: CASSHRDRAWGEQFF. CDR3 in DNA: TGTGCCAGCAGCCACCGGGACAGGGCTTGGGGTGAGCAGTTCTTC. V gene TRBV7-2 combines with J gene TRBJ2-1; 9 positions match TRBD1. Trimming cost V 5 bases and J 9 bases; bases outside gene matches: 11. The CDR3 totals 15 residues. CDR1 SGHTA and CDR2 FQGNSA come from the germline V gene. The complete variable domain, with remaining parts taken from reference TRBV7-2 and TRBJ2-1, reads GAGVSQSPSNKVTEKGKDVELRCDPISGHTALYWYRQSLGQGLEFLIYFQGNSAPDKSGLPSDRFSAERTGGSVSTLTIQRTQQEDSAVYLCASSHRDRAWGEQFFGPGTRLTVL.

The CDR3 sequence: CATLDGLSYEQYF. Here the CDR3 DNA reads TGTGCCACCCTGGACGGACTCTCCTACGAGCAGTACTTC. The chain links TRBV28 to TRBJ2-7; possible D gene TRBD2, 5 bases. V was trimmed by 10 bases and J by 0 bases, leaving 13 bases between them. The CDR3 loop spans 13 amino acids. Per the germline V gene, CDR1 is MDHEN and CDR2 is SYDVKM.

In DNA form, the CDR3 reads TGTGCCAGCAGTTTACCGGGACAGGCCCAAGAGACCCAGTACTTC. It yields the protein CASSLPGQAQETQYF. V usage is TRBV27 and J usage is TRBJ2-5; 8 nucleotides align to TRBD1. This CDR3 contains 15 residues. In germline, CDR1 is MNHEY, CDR2 SMNVEV (reference sequence). J lost 1 base, V lost 2 bases, and 3 bases had no gene match.

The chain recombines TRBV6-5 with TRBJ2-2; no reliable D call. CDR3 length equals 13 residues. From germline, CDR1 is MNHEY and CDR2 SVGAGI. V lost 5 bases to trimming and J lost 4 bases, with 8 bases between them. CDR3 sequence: CASSRDTTGELFF. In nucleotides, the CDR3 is TGTGCCAGCAGTAGAGACACCACCGGGGAGCTGTTTTTT.

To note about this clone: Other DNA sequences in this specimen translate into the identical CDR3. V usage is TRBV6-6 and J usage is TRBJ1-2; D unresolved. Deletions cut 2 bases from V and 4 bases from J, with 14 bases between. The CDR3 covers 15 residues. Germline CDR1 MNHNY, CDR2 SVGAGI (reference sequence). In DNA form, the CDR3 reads TGTGCCAGCAGTTACCCACCACATGATTCCTATGGCTACACCTTC. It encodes CASSYPPHDSYGYTF.

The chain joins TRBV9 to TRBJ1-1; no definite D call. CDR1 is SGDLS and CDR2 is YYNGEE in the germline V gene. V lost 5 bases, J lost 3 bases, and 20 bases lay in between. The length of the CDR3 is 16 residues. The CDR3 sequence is CASRPAEGPGDTEAFF. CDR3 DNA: TGTGCCAGCAGGCCCGCAGAAGGGCCCGGGGACACTGAAGCTTTCTTT.

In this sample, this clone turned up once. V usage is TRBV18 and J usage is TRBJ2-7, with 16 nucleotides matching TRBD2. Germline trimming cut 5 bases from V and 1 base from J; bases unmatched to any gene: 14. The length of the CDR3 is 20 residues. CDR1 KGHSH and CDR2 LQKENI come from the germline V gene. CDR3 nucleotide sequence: TGTGCCAGCTCATCCAGCCCCGGGACTAGCGGGGGGGCCAGGTCCTACGAGCAGTACTTC. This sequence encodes CASSSSPGTSGGARSYEQYF.

DNA of the CDR3: TGTGCCAGCAGCGCACCACAGGGAGCTGAAGCTTTCTTT. Protein: CASSAPQGAEAFF. The V call is TRBV7-2, the J call TRBJ1-1; D is possibly TRBD1 (6 bases). The V gene lost 5 bases and the J gene lost 6 bases, with 13 bases spanning the gap. Germline CDR1 is SGHTA and CDR2 is FQGNSA. The CDR3 spans 13 residues.

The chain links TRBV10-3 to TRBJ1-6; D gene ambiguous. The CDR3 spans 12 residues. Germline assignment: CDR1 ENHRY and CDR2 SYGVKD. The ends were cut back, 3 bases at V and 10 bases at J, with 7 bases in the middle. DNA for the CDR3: TGTGCCATCAGTGATCCGGGATCACCCCTCCACTTT. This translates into CAISDPGSPLHF.

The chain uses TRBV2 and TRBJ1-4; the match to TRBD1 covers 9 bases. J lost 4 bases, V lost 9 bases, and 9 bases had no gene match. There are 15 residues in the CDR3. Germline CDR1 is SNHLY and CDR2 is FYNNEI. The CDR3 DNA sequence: TGTGCCAGTAGGGACAGGGCAGAAAGTAATGAAAAACTGTTTTTT. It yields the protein CASRDRAESNEKLFF.

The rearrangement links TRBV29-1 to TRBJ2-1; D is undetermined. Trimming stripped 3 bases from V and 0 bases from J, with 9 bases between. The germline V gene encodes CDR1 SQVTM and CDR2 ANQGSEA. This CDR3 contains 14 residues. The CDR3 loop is CSVDGQSSYNEQFF. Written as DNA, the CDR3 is TGCAGCGTTGATGGGCAGAGCTCCTACAATGAGCAGTTCTTC.

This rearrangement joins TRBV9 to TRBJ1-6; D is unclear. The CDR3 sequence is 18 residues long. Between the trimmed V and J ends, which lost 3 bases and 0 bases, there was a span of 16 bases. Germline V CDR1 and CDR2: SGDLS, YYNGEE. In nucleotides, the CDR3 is TGTGCCAGCAGCGCCAAAGCTAGCTCCAGCTCCTATAATTCACCCCTCCACTTT. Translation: CASSAKASSSSYNSPLHF.

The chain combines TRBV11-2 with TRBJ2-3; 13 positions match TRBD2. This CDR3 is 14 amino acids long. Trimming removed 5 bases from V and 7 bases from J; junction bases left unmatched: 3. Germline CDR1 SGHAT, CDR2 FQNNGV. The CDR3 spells CASSMGLAGNTQYF. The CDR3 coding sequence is TGTGCCAGCAGCATGGGACTAGCGGGGAATACGCAGTATTTT.

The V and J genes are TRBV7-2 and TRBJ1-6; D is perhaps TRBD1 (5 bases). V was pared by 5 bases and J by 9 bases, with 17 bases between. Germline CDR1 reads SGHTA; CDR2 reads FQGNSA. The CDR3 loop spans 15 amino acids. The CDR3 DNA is TGTGCCAGCAGCAGTCAGGGTCATGGTGGTTCACCCCTCCACTTT. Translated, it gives CASSSQGHGGSPLHF.

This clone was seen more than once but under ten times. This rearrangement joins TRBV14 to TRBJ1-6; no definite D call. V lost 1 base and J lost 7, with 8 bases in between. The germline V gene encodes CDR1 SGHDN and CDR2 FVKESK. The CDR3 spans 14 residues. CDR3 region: CASSQGVSNSPLHF. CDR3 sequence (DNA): TGTGCCAGCAGCCAAGGCGTGTCGAATTCACCCCTCCACTTT.

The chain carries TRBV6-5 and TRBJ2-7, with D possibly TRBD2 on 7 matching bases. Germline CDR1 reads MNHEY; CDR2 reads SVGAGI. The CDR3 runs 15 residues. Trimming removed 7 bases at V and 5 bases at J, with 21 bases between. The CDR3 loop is CASTQGAGAINEQYF. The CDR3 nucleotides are TGTGCCAGCACCCAAGGGGCGGGGGCTATAAACGAGCAGTACTTC.

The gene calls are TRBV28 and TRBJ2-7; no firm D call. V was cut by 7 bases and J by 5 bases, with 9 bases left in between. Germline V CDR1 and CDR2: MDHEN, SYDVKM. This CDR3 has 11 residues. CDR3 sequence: CASTSQHEQYF. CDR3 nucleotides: TGTGCCAGCACTAGTCAACACGAGCAGTACTTC. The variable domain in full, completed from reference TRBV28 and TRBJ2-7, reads DVKVTQSSRYLVKRTGEKVFLECVQDMDHENMFWYRQDPGLGLRLIYFSYDVKMKEKGDIPEGYSVSREKKERFSLILESASTNQTSMYLCASTSQHEQYFGPGTRLTVT.